The 20 T cell receptor beta chains below all came from one sample that was sequenced in a study of T cells in Graves' hyperthyroidism and ophthalmopathy. The source material, RNA transcripts, was used to amplify TCR beta CDR3 regions. Researchers ran a first-round RT-PCR on the TCR CDR3 using the HTBI primer set. MiXCR, run by TCRdb on the multiplex PCR reads, gives a single entry per CDR3 protein. The profile shows a few hundred thousand distinct CDR3 sequences, under 20% of them singletons. Sequencing used blood. All receptors derive from a man between 18 and 35 years old with Graves' ophthalmopathy.

The sample holds many counts of this clonotype. The V gene is TRBV11-3, the J gene TRBJ2-1, with 7 bases that match TRBD2. CDR1 is SGHNT, CDR2 YENEEA, per germline. CDR3 length: 17 residues. V trimming: 4 bases; J trimming: 5 bases; junction bases outside the gene matches: 14. The CDR3 protein is CASSSLGFRGENNEQFF. The CDR3 DNA follows: TGTGCCAGCAGCTCCTTGGGGTTTCGGGGGGAAAACAATGAGCAGTTCTTC.

This clonotype was seen many times. V usage is TRBV7-2 and J usage is TRBJ1-2; 8 bases match TRBD1. The CDR3 consists of 15 residues. Losses at the gene ends were 4 bases for V and 8 bases for J; bases not matched to a gene: 12. Germline values: CDR1 SGHTA, CDR2 FQGNSA. The DNA for the CDR3 is TGTGCCAGCAGCTCGTCACGGACAGGGTTTGGCGGCTACACCTTC. Its translation: CASSSSRTGFGGYTF.

This clonotype has a count of ten or more. The chain has TRBV28 and TRBJ2-4; 13 bases line up with TRBD2. V was pared by 9 bases and J by 1 base, with 15 bases of the junction left unmatched. This CDR3 spans 19 amino acids. CDR1 MDHEN and CDR2 SYDVKM come from the germline V gene. In DNA form, the CDR3 reads TGTGCCAGTAAGCCGCTCTCACTAGCGGGGGGGCCCGCCAAAAACATTCAGTACTTC. This gives the protein CASKPLSLAGGPAKNIQYF.

This clonotype has a count of ten or more. The chain is built from TRBV3-1 and TRBJ1-5; D remains unclear. V lost 2 bases to trimming and J lost 4 bases, with 6 bases between them. Germline CDR1 LGHDT, CDR2 YNNKEL (reference sequence). The CDR3 extends over 13 amino acids. The CDR3, as DNA: TGTGCCAGCAGCCAACTCCCTAATCAGCCCCAGCATTTT. Translating gives CASSQLPNQPQHF.

This clonotype was picked up many times. The chain employs TRBV2 and TRBJ2-5, with 8 bases matching TRBD2. Germline-derived CDR1 and CDR2 are SNHLY and FYNNEI. V was pared by 6 bases and J by 5 bases, with 11 bases of the junction left unmatched. This CDR3 has 15 residues. The chain's CDR3 is CASSPKAGEGETQYF. The CDR3 region has the DNA TGTGCCAGCAGCCCTAAAGCGGGGGAAGGGGAGACCCAGTACTTC.

Details on this clonotype: Because it lacks the conserved phenylalanine or tryptophan at the end, this CDR3 is likely a read error. V usage is TRBV6-9 and J usage is TRBJ1-5; D perhaps matches TRBD1 (5 bases). The CDR3 extends over 15 amino acids. CDR1 is MNHGY and CDR2 is SVAAGI in the germline V gene. Trimming shortened V by 3 bases and J by 2 bases, and 11 bases separated the two germline ends. CDR3 in amino acids: CASSYRVVGNQPQHL. CDR3 DNA: TGTGCCAGCAGTTACAGGGTGGTCGGCAATCAGCCCCAGCATCTT.

This clonotype was detected ten times or more. V usage is TRBV7-9 and J usage is TRBJ2-7; D gene uncertain. This CDR3 is built from 17 residues. CDR1 and CDR2 from the germline V gene are SEHNR and FQNEAQ (reference sequence). The V gene lost 4 bases and the J gene lost 3 bases, with 22 bases spanning the gap. The CDR3 region has the DNA TGTGCCAGCAGCTCTAGGGAAGACCCTCGAGGTGGCTACGAGCAGTACTTC. Its translation is CASSSREDPRGGYEQYF.

There are a few counts of this clonotype. V and J are TRBV2 and TRBJ2-6, with D perhaps given as TRBD1 or TRBD2 (5 bases each). From germline, CDR1 is SNHLY and CDR2 FYNNEI. V shed 6 bases and J shed 0 bases, with 15 bases lying between them. The CDR3 extends over 17 amino acids. CDR3 sequence (DNA): TGTGCCAGCAGGCCGGGACGCCTGAGCTCTGGGGCCAACGTCCTGACTTTC. Its protein product is CASRPGRLSSGANVLTF.

In this sample, this clonotype turned up many times. The gene calls are TRBV18 and TRBJ1-1; D unclear. Between the trimmed V and J ends, which lost 5 bases and 7 bases, there was a span of 17 bases. Germline assignment: CDR1 KGHSH and CDR2 LQKENI. CDR3 length: 14 residues. The CDR3 here is CASSATRTALEAFF. CDR3 DNA: TGTGCCAGCTCAGCGACACGGACGGCCCTTGAAGCTTTCTTT.

Concerning this clonotype: This sequence may be a read error, since a much larger clone differs from it by one base. The chain employs TRBV20-1 and TRBJ1-5; D gene unclear. V shed 2 bases and J shed 3 bases, with 8 bases lying between them. The CDR3 is 13 residues long. CDR1 and CDR2 from the germline V gene are DFQATT and SNEGSKA (reference sequence). The CDR3 spells CSARRQFNQPQHF. In DNA form, the CDR3 reads TGCAGTGCTAGAAGGCAGTTCAATCAGCCCCAGCATTTT.

The rearrangement joins TRBV24-1 to TRBJ1-5; D not resolved. In germline, CDR1 is KGHDR, CDR2 SFDVKD. Trimming took 3 bases from V and 3 from J, leaving 14 bases between them. CDR3 length: 16 amino acids. The CDR3 protein is CATSDKWAEYNQPQHF. For the CDR3, the DNA is TGTGCCACCAGTGATAAGTGGGCAGAGTACAATCAGCCCCAGCATTTT.

In this sample, this clonotype turned up many times. The genes are TRBV7-2 and TRBJ2-7; D is possibly TRBD2 (5 bases). CDR1 is SGHTA, CDR2 FQGNSA, per germline. The length of the CDR3 is 15 residues. Trimming cost V 0 bases and J 2 bases, with 11 bases left between them. CDR3 sequence: CASSLAQLATYEQYF. The CDR3 region has the DNA TGTGCCAGCAGCTTAGCGCAGCTAGCCACCTACGAGCAGTACTTC.

This clonotype showed up many times. The chain employs TRBV20-1 and TRBJ1-5; no clear D. V lost 5 bases and J 0 bases, leaving 14 bases between the germline ends. The CDR3 has 15 residues. Germline V gene sequence: CDR1 DFQATT, CDR2 SNEGSKA (reference sequence). The CDR3 DNA reads TGCAGTGCTGCCCGAACAGCACTTAGCAATCAGCCCCAGCATTTT. Encoded protein: CSAARTALSNQPQHF.

The chain recombines TRBV29-1 with TRBJ1-5, with D maybe TRBD1 (5 bases). CDR3 length equals 12 residues. Germline values: CDR1 SQVTM, CDR2 ANQGSEA. Trimming removed 4 bases at V and 3 bases at J, with 7 bases between. The CDR3 loop is CSVGGDNQPQHF. In DNA form, the CDR3 reads TGCAGCGTTGGAGGGGACAATCAGCCCCAGCATTTT. Full variable domain (missing parts from reference TRBV29-1 and TRBJ1-5): SAVISQKPSRDICQRGTSLTIQCQVDSQVTMMFWYRQQPGQSLTLIATANQGSEATYESGFVIDKFPISRPNLTFSTLTVSNMSPEDSSIYLCSVGGDNQPQHFGDGTRLSIL.

This clonotype has at least ten counts. The chain recombines TRBV9 with TRBJ1-5; TRBD1 might be the D (5 bases). Germline lookup yields CDR1 SGDLS and CDR2 YYNGEE. Trimming cost V 2 bases and J 5 bases, with 11 bases left between them. The CDR3 spans 14 residues. This chain's CDR3 is CASSVGAGDQPQHF. Written as DNA, the CDR3 is TGTGCCAGCAGCGTCGGGGCGGGAGATCAGCCCCAGCATTTT.

The CDR3 here is CASSLGAQGAFF. As DNA, the CDR3 is TGTGCCAGCAGCTTGGGGGCTCAGGGAGCTTTCTTT. The genes are TRBV5-6 and TRBJ1-1; possibly TRBD1 for D (5 bases). CDR1 and CDR2 from the germline V gene are SGHDT and YYEEEE. The CDR3 is 12 amino acids. The germline V and J ends were trimmed by 0 bases and 10 bases, with 10 bases remaining between them.

A note on this clonotype: Relative to the germline gene, one junction end is altered; a read error may explain this. The chain joins TRBV25-1 to TRBJ2-2; D ambiguous. The germline gives CDR1 MGHDK, CDR2 SYGVNS. The CDR3 covers 13 residues. In DNA form, the CDR3 reads TGTGCCGGCAGAGGACGGTGGTCCGGGGAGCTGTTTTTT. Protein product: CAGRGRWSGELFF.

This clonotype was observed a single time. The rearrangement joins TRBV19 to TRBJ2-1; D might be TRBD1 (5 bases). V shed 5 bases and J shed 6 bases, with 11 bases lying between them. Germline values: CDR1 LNHDA, CDR2 SQIVND (reference sequence). This CDR3 comprises 13 residues. In nucleotides, the CDR3 is TGTGCCAGTAGTTCAGGGCAATTCAATGAGCAGTTCTTC. Its translation is CASSSGQFNEQFF.

This clonotype was counted many times. The chain uses TRBV7-9 and TRBJ2-3; TRBD1 matches 7 bases. The V gene end was trimmed by 4 bases and the J gene end by 5 bases; junction bases not matched to a gene: 12. There are 16 residues in the CDR3. The germline V gene encodes CDR1 SEHNR and CDR2 FQNEAQ (reference sequence). Here the CDR3 DNA reads TGTGCCAGCAGCTCACAGAGGGCAGGGGGTAAAGATACGCAGTATTTT. Residues: CASSSQRAGGKDTQYF.

This chain joins TRBV11-2 and TRBJ2-7; 10 nucleotides align to TRBD1. The CDR3 is made up of 15 amino acids. V shed 5 bases, J shed 2 bases, and the junction held 6 bases outside the gene matches. The germline CDR1 and CDR2 sequences are SGHAT and FQNNGV. CDR3 sequence (DNA): TGTGCCAGCAGCCCCAGGACAGGGGGGCCCTACGAGCAGTACTTC. It specifies CASSPRTGGPYEQYF.